This T cell receptor beta chain was sequenced in a study of cytomegalovirus exposure and HLA in healthy donors (dated by TCRdb to 2016 to 2017). Looking at the study overall: According to a later analysis, one platform produced both the roughly 120 validation repertoires and the 720 or so repertoires of the first cohort. The study aimed to test whether cataloging public T cell receptors could reveal signatures of past pathogen exposure. In addition to the first cohort of 500 to 850 subjects, a separate validation cohort of approximately 130 different subjects was used. To predict cytomegalovirus infection status, the study brought together high-throughput TCR immunosequencing, statistical association of individual TCRs with disease status, and machine learning.

Paper-wide results and their limitations: In vitro tests confirmed that a few of the cytomegalovirus-associated TCR beta chains recognize cytomegalovirus antigens. In a later analysis, TCRs clustered in the first cohort were found to also tend to co-occur in the 120 or so validation repertoires, with approximately 95% of cluster scores above 0. It was suggested by the authors that the approach could potentially be generalized to other disease states and immunological phenotypes. The classifier was reported to diagnose cytomegalovirus status with high specificity and sensitivity in both the original cohort and the validation cohort. Across donors, most TCR sequences were observed very rarely, whereas some public TCRs were present in many individuals. The validation cohort had no HLA typing available for a later analysis, so co-occurrence within that cohort was assessed over all 130 or so repertoires. The study listed 150 to 200 TCR beta chains as associated with cytomegalovirus.

Concerning this clone: Its recognized antigen is unknown. Per-nucleotide qualities are absent, and no much larger clonotype sits a single base away.

The library was obtained by the immunoSEQ multiplex PCR assay. Turning to the authors' computational methods: A statistical classification framework was developed to diagnose cytomegalovirus status using the catalog of TCR beta chain sequences. The table comes from immuneACCESS by way of TCRdb, which keeps in-frame sequences with V and J called. Part of the clones is missing from these tables; in studies checked, under half for an unresolved V gene and the rest for unknown reasons. V and J calls plus clone size are reproduced from that table; the DNA served to infer D and trimming. This sample is represented by about 130,000 clones; 75% to 90% of them were singletons. The ten largest clones represent about 2% of the sample. The germline V end is reduced by 3 bases and the J end by 2 bases; junction bases left unmatched: 5. The germline V gene supplies CDR1 SGHTA and CDR2 FQGNSA. The CDR3 holds 16 amino acids from the cysteine to the phenylalanine. The only DNA kept is the CDR3, 48 bases in frame from the first base.

The donors belonged to the validation cohort of approximately 130 subjects, which was separate from the roughly 700-subject first cohort. The sequence came from a woman younger than 35 in good health and CMV-seronegative. Here the chain combines TRBV7-2 and TRBJ2-7, and TRBD2 aligns with 12 junction nucleotides. Sequenced: PBMCs. In nucleotides, the sequence is TGTGCCAGCAGCTTGGGACTAGCGGGCGCCACCTACGAGCAGTACTTC. This is translated as CASSLGLAGATYEQYF. Extended through the reference TRBV7-2 and TRBJ2-7 proteins, this CDR3 yields the full variable domain: GAGVSQSPSNKVTEKGKDVELRCDPISGHTALYWYRQSLGQGLEFLIYFQGNSAPDKSGLPSDRFSAERTGGSVSTLTIQRTQQEDSAVYLCASSLGLAGATYEQYFGPGTRLTVT.